The next 10 T cell receptor beta chains were all read from a single sample in a study of blood T cell repertoires in COVID-19. The method was immunoSEQ multiplex PCR; TCRdb's version includes in-frame clones alone and lacks a portion of them. This sample has about 60,000 clones, with 83% found just once. The specimen sequenced was peripheral blood. These receptors were obtained from a man aged 50-59 years with COVID-19, enrolled during active disease.

This clone was seen once. The genes are TRBV2 and TRBJ2-5; possible D gene TRBD1, 6 bases. Trimming removed 4 bases from V and 5 bases from J, with 11 bases in between. Germline CDR1 is SNHLY and CDR2 is FYNNEI. This CDR3 has 13 amino acids. The CDR3 here is CASSVEQGETQYF. The CDR3 DNA reads as TGTGCCAGCAGTGTGGAGCAGGGGGAGACCCAGTACTTC.

The CDR3 DNA reads TGTGCCAGCAGCGCCAAAGACAGGGGGCTCACTGAAGCTTTCTTT. Translated, it gives CASSAKDRGLTEAFF. This chain links TRBV9 with TRBJ1-1, with TRBD1 identical over 10 bases. CDR1 is SGDLS and CDR2 is YYNGEE in the germline V gene. The ends lost 3 bases at V and 4 bases at J; junction bases unmatched: 6. The CDR3 is 15 amino acids.

This clone was counted only a few times. The chain combines TRBV6-1 with TRBJ2-5, with D possibly matching TRBD2 (5 bases). There are 13 residues in the CDR3. Germline CDR1 is MNHNS and CDR2 is SASEGT. Trimming took off 3 bases at V and 9 bases at J, with 14 bases between the two ends. The CDR3 DNA reads as TGTGCCAGCAGTGACCGAGGAGGATGGGCCCAGTACTTC. Translating it yields CASSDRGGWAQYF.

The chain uses TRBV6-6 and TRBJ1-5; D remains ambiguous. The CDR3 consists of 13 residues. Between the trimmed V and J ends, which lost 2 bases and 7 bases, there was a span of 9 bases. Germline CDR1 and CDR2: MNHNY and SVGAGI (reference sequence). The CDR3 DNA follows: TGTGCCAGCAGTTACAAAGAGGGACAGCCCCAGCATTTT. It encodes CASSYKEGQPQHF.

The V call is TRBV28, the J call TRBJ1-5; tentatively, D is TRBD1 (5 bases). The germline V and J ends were trimmed by 5 bases and 4 bases, with 18 bases remaining between them. The germline gives CDR1 MDHEN, CDR2 SYDVKM. The CDR3 runs 16 residues. The DNA for the CDR3 is TGTGCCAGCAGTCGGTCTCCAGGGAGGCTGAATCAGCCCCAGCATTTT. Its translation: CASSRSPGRLNQPQHF.

The chain joins TRBV7-2 to TRBJ1-5; 7 nucleotides align to TRBD1. V lost 5 bases, J lost 6 bases, and 10 bases stayed unmatched. Germline lookup yields CDR1 SGHTA and CDR2 FQGNSA. The CDR3 sequence is 15 residues long. The CDR3 DNA reads TGTGCCAGCAGCACGAGGACAGGAACGATTCAGCCCCAGCATTTT. This codes for CASSTRTGTIQPQHF.

The J gene is TRBJ2-5, the V gene TRBV30; 7 bases map to TRBD2. The ends lost 3 bases at V and 6 bases at J; junction bases unmatched: 13. This CDR3 comprises 15 residues. Germline V gives CDR1 GTSNPN, CDR2 SVGIG (reference sequence). CDR3 sequence: CAWRGFTAGVKTQYF. For the CDR3, the DNA is TGTGCCTGGAGAGGGTTCACGGCGGGAGTAAAGACCCAGTACTTC. The full variable domain, rest sourced from reference TRBV30 and TRBJ2-5, is SQTIHQWPATLVQPVGSPLSLECTVEGTSNPNLYWYRQAAGRGLQLLFYSVGIGQISSEVPQNLSASRPQDRQFILSSKKLLLSDSGFYLCAWRGFTAGVKTQYFGPGTRLLVL.

This clone was counted only a few times. The V and J genes are TRBV24-1 and TRBJ2-2; TRBD1 matches at 7 bases. In germline, CDR1 is KGHDR, CDR2 SFDVKD. The CDR3 totals 15 residues. J was trimmed by 5 bases and V by 4 bases; bases with no gene match: 6. The CDR3 here is CATSDRDRETGELFF. Written as DNA, the CDR3 is TGTGCCACCAGTGACAGAGACAGGGAAACCGGGGAGCTGTTTTTT.

V usage is TRBV25-1 and J usage is TRBJ1-2; 10 bases are a match to TRBD1. The V gene end was trimmed by 6 bases and the J gene end by 7 bases; junction bases not matched to a gene: 8. Germline V gene sequence: CDR1 MGHDK, CDR2 SYGVNS. The CDR3 runs 14 residues. This chain's CDR3 is CASRGTGDGGGYTF. As DNA, the CDR3 is TGTGCCAGCAGGGGGACAGGGGACGGGGGTGGCTACACCTTC.

The chain recombines TRBV19 with TRBJ1-2, with a possible D match to TRBD1 (6 bases). Germline loops: CDR1 LNHDA, CDR2 SQIVND (reference sequence). The V end lost 10 bases, the J end lost 2 bases, and 11 bases lay between the germline ends. The CDR3 loop spans 12 amino acids. CDR3 amino acids: CATTRGNYGYTF. The CDR3 DNA is TGTGCCACCACCAGGGGCAACTATGGCTACACCTTC.